Below, 32 T cell receptor beta chains from the same sample are listed, as sequenced in a study of shared T cell receptors in the human thymus. Assay: immunoSEQ multiplex PCR; the TCRdb copy retains only in-frame clones and omits some. The table records approximately 760,000 clones, 75% to 90% of them present only once. The same sample was also studied in work on human thymus T cells.

Sequencing input: thymocytes. The receptor source for this set is a girl less than two years old with a congenital heart defect.

This rearrangement joins TRBV11-2 to TRBJ1-5; 7 bases match TRBD1. Germline V gene lookup returns CDR1 SGHAT and CDR2 FQNNGV. The CDR3 covers 13 residues. V was clipped by 5 bases and J by 8 bases; unmatched bases: 6. The CDR3 DNA sequence: TGTGCCAGCAGCCGTCAGGGGGTTGAGCCCCAGCATTTT. It yields the protein CASSRQGVEPQHF.

V usage is TRBV5-4 and J usage is TRBJ1-1; no definite D call. Germline-derived CDR1 and CDR2 are SGHNT and YYREEE (reference sequence). V lost 2 bases to trimming and J lost 3 bases, with 8 bases between them. The CDR3 totals 13 residues. The CDR3 loop reads CASSFSGYTEAFF. In nucleotides, the CDR3 is TGTGCCAGCAGCTTCTCGGGGTACACTGAAGCTTTCTTT. Full variable domain (remainder filled in from reference TRBV5-4 and TRBJ1-1): ETGVTQSPTHLIKTRGQQVTLRCSSQSGHNTVSWYQQALGQGPQFIFQYYREEENGRGNFPPRFSGLQFPNYSSELNVNALELDDSALYLCASSFSGYTEAFFGQGTRLTVV.

This chain connects TRBV7-8 to TRBJ1-5, with D uncertain. Trimming stripped 1 base from V and 0 bases from J, with 10 bases between. Per germline, CDR1 SGHVS and CDR2 FQNEAQ. This CDR3 is 16 amino acids long. The CDR3 DNA is TGTGCCAGCAGCTTAGGCGGGCCGTATAGCAATCAGCCCCAGCATTTT. Amino acids: CASSLGGPYSNQPQHF.

The chain links TRBV2 to TRBJ2-4; D remains unclear. Germline V gene lookup returns CDR1 SNHLY and CDR2 FYNNEI. The V end was cut by 10 bases, the J end by 3 bases, with 16 bases between. The CDR3 is 14 amino acids. CDR3 sequence: CANPPPRGKNIQYF. As DNA, the CDR3 is TGTGCCAACCCTCCTCCTCGAGGCAAAAACATTCAGTACTTC.

The chain uses TRBV5-1 and TRBJ2-3, with 11 bases identical to TRBD1. V lost 3 bases to trimming and J lost 2 bases; unmatched junction nucleotides: 11. The germline CDR1 and CDR2 sequences are SGHRS and YFSETQ. CDR3 length: 18 residues. The CDR3, as DNA: TGCGCCAGCAGCTGGGACAGGGGGGGACAAGAGGACACAGATACGCAGTATTTT. It yields the protein CASSWDRGGQEDTDTQYF.

The chain joins TRBV14 to TRBJ2-1; 7 bases align to TRBD1. CDR3 length: 15 residues. V was clipped by 5 bases and J by 1 base; unmatched bases: 5. Germline V CDR1 and CDR2: SGHDN, FVKESK. The CDR3: CASSDRAASYNEQFF. In nucleotides, the CDR3 is TGTGCCAGCAGCGACAGGGCAGCTTCCTACAATGAGCAGTTCTTC. Full variable domain (rest looked up from reference TRBV14 and TRBJ2-1): EAGVTQFPSHSVIEKGQTVTLRCDPISGHDNLYWYRRVMGKEIKFLLHFVKESKQDESGMPNNRFLAERTGGTYSTLKVQPAELEDSGVYFCASSDRAASYNEQFFGPGTRLTVL.

With respect to this clone: At the DNA level, this CDR3 is encoded by other sequences in the same sample as well. V gene TRBV20-1 combines with J gene TRBJ1-1; unclear D gene. Germline V gene sequence: CDR1 DFQATT, CDR2 SNEGSKA (reference sequence). This CDR3 has 11 residues. V was shortened by 6 bases and J by 10 bases, with 15 bases between the two germline ends. CDR3 DNA sequence: TGCAGTGCCTTTATGGCCCTTGGAGCTTTCTTT. Its protein product is CSAFMALGAFF.

The chain recombines TRBV14 with TRBJ2-5; 7 nucleotides agree with TRBD2. Germline V CDR1 and CDR2: SGHDN, FVKESK. V was clipped by 1 base and J by 7 bases; unmatched bases: 6. This CDR3 comprises 14 residues. This CDR3 reads CASSQAGGRVTQYF. The CDR3 DNA follows: TGTGCCAGCAGCCAAGCGGGGGGTAGGGTGACCCAGTACTTC. Looking up the rest from reference TRBV14 and TRBJ2-5 gives the full variable domain: EAGVTQFPSHSVIEKGQTVTLRCDPISGHDNLYWYRRVMGKEIKFLLHFVKESKQDESGMPNNRFLAERTGGTYSTLKVQPAELEDSGVYFCASSQAGGRVTQYFGPGTRLLVL.

V gene TRBV7-9 combines with J gene TRBJ1-4, with 7 bases fitting TRBD1. With V trimmed by 6 bases and J by 4 bases, 11 bases remained unmatched. The length of the CDR3 is 16 residues. The germline V gene has CDR1 SEHNR and CDR2 FQNEAQ (reference sequence). CDR3 nucleotide sequence: TGTGCCAGCAGGTACCCCCCGGGACAGAATAATGAAAAACTGTTTTTT. Translating gives CASRYPPGQNNEKLFF.

The chain couples TRBV7-2 to TRBJ2-2; D is possibly TRBD2 (5 bases). The V gene's germline CDR1 is SGHTA and CDR2 FQGNSA. The V and J ends lost 5 bases and 1 base respectively, with 17 bases between them. The CDR3 sequence is 17 residues long. In DNA, the CDR3 is TGTGCCAGCAGCCCCGGGATCCCCGCCGGGAACACCGGGGAGCTGTTTTTT. Translating it yields CASSPGIPAGNTGELFF.

A few counts support this clone. The CDR3 DNA reads as TGTGCCAGCAGCTTGAGGAGTGGGGGGGCCGGTAGGAAGACCCAGTACTTC. This gives the protein CASSLRSGGAGRKTQYF. This chain joins TRBV5-8 and TRBJ2-5, with D maybe TRBD2 (7 bases). Germline V lookup: CDR1 SGHTS, CDR2 YDEGEE. Trimming stripped 1 base from V and 6 bases from J, with 22 bases between. This CDR3 region has 17 residues. Using reference TRBV5-8 and TRBJ2-5 for the parts outside the CDR3, the full variable domain is EAGVTQSPTHLIKTRGQQATLRCSPISGHTSVYWYQQALGLGLQFLLWYDEGEERNRGNFPPRFSGRQFPNYSSELNVNALELEDSALYLCASSLRSGGAGRKTQYFGPGTRLLVL.

This clone appeared a single time. This chain links TRBV7-2 with TRBJ2-7; 7 bases are shared with TRBD1. Losses at the gene ends were 5 bases for V and 1 base for J; bases not matched to a gene: 11. Germline V gives CDR1 SGHTA, CDR2 FQGNSA. There are 16 residues in the CDR3. CDR3 region: CASSPTGALRSYEQYF. The CDR3 nucleotides read TGTGCCAGCAGCCCTACAGGGGCGCTGAGGTCCTACGAGCAGTACTTC.

The V gene is TRBV5-1, the J gene TRBJ2-1, with TRBD2 as a possible D gene (6 bases). The CDR3 length is 17 residues. CDR1 is SGHRS, CDR2 YFSETQ, per germline. The V gene lost 4 bases and the J gene lost 4 bases, with 21 bases spanning the gap. CDR3 sequence (DNA): TGCGCCAGCAGCCAGGTAGGCGGGACCCATCATTACAATGAGCAGTTCTTC. It yields the protein CASSQVGGTHHYNEQFF.

V gene TRBV18 combines with J gene TRBJ1-1; the D gene is possibly TRBD1 (5 bases). The CDR3 consists of 15 residues. Per the germline V gene, CDR1 is KGHSH and CDR2 is LQKENI. V shed 9 bases and J shed 1 base, with 18 bases lying between them. DNA for the CDR3: TGTGCCAGTAACTCCTATTTACAGGAGAACACTGAAGCTTTCTTT. This gives the protein CASNSYLQENTEAFF. Based on the CDR3 plus reference TRBV18 and TRBJ1-1, the full variable domain is NAGVMQNPRHLVRRRGQEARLRCSPMKGHSHVYWYRQLPEEGLKFMVYLQKENIIDESGMPKERFSAEFPKEGPSILRIQQVVRGDSAAYFCASNSYLQENTEAFFGQGTRLTVV.

The CDR3 sequence: CASSYGTGTYEQYF. Here the CDR3 DNA reads TGTGCCAGCAGCTACGGGACTGGAACCTACGAGCAGTACTTC. The V gene is TRBV6-6, the J gene TRBJ2-7; perhaps TRBD2 as D (6 bases). The germline V and J ends were trimmed by 6 bases and 2 bases, with 14 bases remaining between them. The CDR3 extends over 14 amino acids. Germline CDR1 is MNHNY and CDR2 is SVGAGI (reference sequence).

This rearrangement joins TRBV6-4 to TRBJ1-4, with TRBD1 as a possible D gene (5 bases). Per germline, CDR1 MRHNA and CDR2 SNTAGT. V was pared by 6 bases and J by 1 base, with 18 bases between. The CDR3 length is 17 residues. The CDR3 protein is CASSRDDRDLTNEKLFF. In DNA, the CDR3 is TGTGCCAGCAGCCGAGACGACAGAGACTTAACTAATGAAAAACTGTTTTTT.

This clone was detected a few times. CDR3: CASSAETGQRNTEAFF. In nucleotides, the CDR3 is TGCGCCAGCAGCGCGGAAACGGGACAAAGGAACACTGAAGCTTTCTTT. The rearrangement links TRBV5-1 to TRBJ1-1, with a weak D call TRBD1 (6 bases). Trimming cost V 4 bases and J 1 base, with 17 bases left between them. CDR1 and CDR2 from the germline V gene are SGHRS and YFSETQ. The CDR3 loop spans 16 amino acids.

The rearrangement uses TRBV7-2 and TRBJ1-2, with D unclear. The CDR3 has 16 amino acids. V lost 1 base to trimming and J lost 3 bases, with 15 bases between them. In germline, CDR1 is SGHTA, CDR2 FQGNSA. CDR3 DNA: TGTGCCAGCAGCTTAGAAGGGTGGGAGACGGACTATGGCTACACCTTC. Protein sequence: CASSLEGWETDYGYTF.

The chain couples TRBV6-5 to TRBJ2-1; TRBD1 matches at 9 bases. There are 13 residues in the CDR3. Germline V gene data show CDR1 as MNHEY and CDR2 as SVGAGI. V lost 4 bases and J lost 10; bases outside the gene matches: 5. The CDR3 region has the DNA TGTGCCAGCAGTTTGGGACAGGGTAAGGAGCAGTTCTTC. It encodes CASSLGQGKEQFF.

The chain couples TRBV15 to TRBJ2-5; 12 bases align to TRBD1. J lost 3 bases, V lost 3 bases, and 14 bases had no gene match. CDR3 length: 19 residues. Per germline, CDR1 LNHNV and CDR2 YYDKDF (reference sequence). The CDR3 DNA is TGTGCCACCAGCAGTATGGGACAGGGGGCGAGGGGTAGGGAAGAGACCCAGTACTTC. It codes for CATSSMGQGARGREETQYF. The full variable domain, in which reference TRBV15 and TRBJ2-5 provide the parts outside the CDR3, is DAMVIQNPRYQVTQFGKPVTLSCSQTLNHNVMYWYQQKSSQAPKLLFHYYDKDFNNEADTPDNFQSRRPNTSFCFLDIRSPGLGDTAMYLCATSSMGQGARGREETQYFGPGTRLLVL.

The chain couples TRBV5-4 to TRBJ2-5, with D possibly matching TRBD2 (6 bases). V shed 1 base and J shed 3 bases, with 13 bases lying between them. Per the germline V gene, CDR1 is SGHNT and CDR2 is YYREEE (reference sequence). CDR3 length: 15 amino acids. CDR3 region: CASSLCGANEETQYF. Written as DNA, the CDR3 is TGTGCCAGCAGCTTGTGCGGGGCCAATGAAGAGACCCAGTACTTC.

This chain joins TRBV6-1 and TRBJ2-5, with D possibly TRBD1 on 6 matching bases. This CDR3 is built from 15 residues. Per germline, CDR1 MNHNS and CDR2 SASEGT. V was shortened by 5 bases and J by 0 bases, with 13 bases between the two germline ends. This CDR3 is CASSSRQAHQETQYF. CDR3 sequence (DNA): TGTGCCAGCAGTTCCCGACAGGCTCACCAAGAGACCCAGTACTTC.

J is TRBJ1-1 and V is TRBV11-2; D ambiguous. Trimming left V 3 bases short and J 9 bases short, with 14 bases between. The CDR3 has 13 amino acids. The germline CDR1 and CDR2 sequences are SGHAT and FQNNGV. DNA of the CDR3: TGTGCCAGCAGCTTTCTTCGACCGACTAAAGCTTTCTTT. Residues: CASSFLRPTKAFF.

The chain has TRBV16 and TRBJ1-1, with a tentative D call TRBD1 (5 bases). The germline V gene encodes CDR1 KGHSY and CDR2 FQNENV. The ends were cut back, 1 base at V and 1 base at J, with 16 bases in the middle. This CDR3 has 17 amino acids. CDR3 nucleotides: TGTGCCAGCAGCCAATACCTCGGGGGAGGAGAGAACACTGAAGCTTTCTTT. Its protein is CASSQYLGGGENTEAFF. Together with reference TRBV16 and TRBJ1-1, the CDR3 gives the full variable domain: GEEVAQTPKHLVRGEGQKAKLYCAPIKGHSYVFWYQQVLKNEFKFLISFQNENVFDETGMPKERFSAKCLPNSPCSLEIQATKLEDSAVYFCASSQYLGGGENTEAFFGQGTRLTVV.

The rearrangement joins TRBV7-2 to TRBJ2-7; 12 bases agree with TRBD2. The CDR3 covers 15 residues. Per germline, CDR1 SGHTA and CDR2 FQGNSA. The junction had 8 bases not matched to a gene; V was cut back by 6 bases and J by 5 bases. CDR3 protein: CASSSSGGAWNEQYF. CDR3 DNA sequence: TGTGCCAGCAGTTCTAGCGGGGGGGCATGGAACGAGCAGTACTTC.

The gene calls are TRBV6-6 and TRBJ1-3; D is uncertain. Germline assignment: CDR1 MNHNY and CDR2 SVGAGI (reference sequence). Trimming left V 0 bases short and J 0 bases short, with 9 bases between. CDR3 length equals 16 residues. The CDR3 DNA follows: TGTGCCAGCAGTTACTCTGGGGAGCTCTCTGGAAACACCATATATTTT. Its translation is CASSYSGELSGNTIYF.

The chain joins TRBV18 to TRBJ2-3; D is perhaps TRBD2 (6 bases). The CDR3 extends over 15 amino acids. With 0 bases removed from V and 1 base from J, the gap between germline ends came to 8 bases. Germline CDR1 reads KGHSH; CDR2 reads LQKENI. The CDR3 nucleotides are TGTGCCAGCTCACCACCTGGCGGGGGCACAGATACGCAGTATTTT. It encodes CASSPPGGGTDTQYF.

This clone occurred once. The chain has TRBV6-4 and TRBJ2-1, with TRBD1 matching 12 bases. V shed 6 bases, J shed 10 bases, and the junction held 16 bases outside the gene matches. Germline V gene lookup returns CDR1 MRHNA and CDR2 SNTAGT. The CDR3 consists of 17 residues. CDR3 loop: CASSPESGQGATWEQFF. In nucleotides, the CDR3 is TGTGCCAGCAGCCCCGAATCGGGACAGGGGGCAACGTGGGAGCAGTTCTTC.

The chain has TRBV4-2 and TRBJ1-5, with 7 bases identical to TRBD1. This CDR3 has 13 amino acids. CDR1 is LGHNA and CDR2 is YNFKEQ in the germline V gene. Unmatched junction bases numbered 0, after V lost 0 bases and J lost 7 bases. The DNA for the CDR3 is TGTGCCAGCAGCCAAGAACAGGGGCAGCCCCAGCATTTT. This encodes CASSQEQGQPQHF.

This clone has only a few counts. The V and J genes are TRBV19 and TRBJ1-3, with TRBD1 identical over 11 bases. The V gene end was trimmed by 11 bases and the J gene end by 7 bases; junction bases not matched to a gene: 10. This CDR3 has 14 residues. CDR1 LNHDA and CDR2 SQIVND come from the germline V gene (reference sequence). The CDR3 sequence is CACGGQGVVNTIYF. In nucleotides, the CDR3 is TGTGCCTGTGGGGGACAGGGGGTAGTGAACACCATATATTTT.

This rearrangement joins TRBV7-9 to TRBJ1-2, with 11 bases that match TRBD1. The trim removed 3 bases at V and 5 bases at J, leaving 11 bases unmatched. The CDR3 consists of 17 residues. CDR1 and CDR2 (germline): SEHNR, FQNEAQ (reference sequence). Here the CDR3 DNA reads TGTGCCAGCAGCTTCTTGGACAGGGGGCCGGGATTATATGGCTACACCTTC. This sequence encodes CASSFLDRGPGLYGYTF.

CDR3 nucleotides: TGCGCCAGCAGCCAATTCTCAGGGGCGCCGGAGGACAGGCTGACAGATACGCAGTATTTT. It codes for CASSQFSGAPEDRLTDTQYF. The chain carries TRBV4-3 and TRBJ2-3; the match to TRBD1 covers 7 bases. This CDR3 is 20 amino acids long. Germline V gene lookup returns CDR1 LGHNA and CDR2 YSLEER. The V and J ends lost 2 bases and 3 bases, in that order; junction bases with no gene match: 20.